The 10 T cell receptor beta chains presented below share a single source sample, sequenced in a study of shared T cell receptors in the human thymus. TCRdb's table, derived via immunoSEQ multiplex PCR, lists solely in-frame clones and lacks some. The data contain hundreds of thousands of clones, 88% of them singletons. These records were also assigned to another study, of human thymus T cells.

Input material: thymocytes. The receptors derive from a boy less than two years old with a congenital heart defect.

CDR3 in DNA: TGTGCCAGCAGCCCAGGACTCTTGCTTACCTACGAGCAGTACTTC. It is translated as CASSPGLLLTYEQYF. J is TRBJ2-7 and V is TRBV6-5; TRBD2 might be the D (5 bases). The CDR3 has 15 residues. Germline V gene lookup returns CDR1 MNHEY and CDR2 SVGAGI. V lost 6 bases, J lost 2 bases, and 17 bases lay in between.

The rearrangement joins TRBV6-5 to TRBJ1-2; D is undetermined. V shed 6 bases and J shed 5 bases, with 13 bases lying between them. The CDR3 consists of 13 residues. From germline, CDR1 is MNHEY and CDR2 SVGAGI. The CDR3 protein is CASRTVADYGYTF. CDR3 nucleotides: TGTGCCAGCAGAACGGTAGCTGATTATGGCTACACCTTC.

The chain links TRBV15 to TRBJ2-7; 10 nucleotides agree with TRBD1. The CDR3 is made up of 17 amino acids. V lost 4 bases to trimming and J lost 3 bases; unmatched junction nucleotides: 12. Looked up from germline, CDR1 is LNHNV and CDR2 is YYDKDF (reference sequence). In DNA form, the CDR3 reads TGTGCCACCAGCACCACCCCGGACAGGGGGGGACACTACGAGCAGTACTTC. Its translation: CATSTTPDRGGHYEQYF.

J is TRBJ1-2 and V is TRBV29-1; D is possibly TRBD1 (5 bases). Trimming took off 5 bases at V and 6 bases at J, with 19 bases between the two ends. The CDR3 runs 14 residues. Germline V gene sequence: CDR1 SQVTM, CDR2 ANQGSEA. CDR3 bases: TGCAGCGTTCCGGAGGGGACCCAGGGACATGGCTACACCTTC. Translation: CSVPEGTQGHGYTF.

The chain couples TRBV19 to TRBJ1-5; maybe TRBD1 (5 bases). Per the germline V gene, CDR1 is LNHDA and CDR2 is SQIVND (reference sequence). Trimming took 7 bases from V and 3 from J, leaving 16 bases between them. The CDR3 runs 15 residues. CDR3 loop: CASTPYAGINQPQHF. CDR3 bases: TGTGCCAGTACCCCCTACGCAGGGATCAATCAGCCCCAGCATTTT.

CDR3 amino acids: CASSRDSRLGANYGYTF. CDR3 nucleotide sequence: TGTGCCAGCAGCCGGGACAGTCGTCTCGGGGCTAACTATGGCTACACCTTC. The rearrangement uses TRBV27 and TRBJ1-2; 7 nucleotides match TRBD1. The trim removed 6 bases at V and 0 bases at J, leaving 13 bases unmatched. The germline gives CDR1 MNHEY, CDR2 SMNVEV (reference sequence). The CDR3 contains 17 residues.

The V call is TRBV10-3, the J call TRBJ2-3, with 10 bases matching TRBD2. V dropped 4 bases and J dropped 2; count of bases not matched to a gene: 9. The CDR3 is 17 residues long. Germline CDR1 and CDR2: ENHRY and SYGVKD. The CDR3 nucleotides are TGTGCCATCAGTGGGGCCTTAGCGGGAGGCCCCACAGATACGCAGTATTTT. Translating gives CAISGALAGGPTDTQYF.

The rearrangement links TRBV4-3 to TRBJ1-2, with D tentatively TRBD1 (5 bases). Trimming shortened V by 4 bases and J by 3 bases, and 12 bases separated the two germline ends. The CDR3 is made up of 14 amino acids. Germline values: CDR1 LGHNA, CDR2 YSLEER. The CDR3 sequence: CASSPPDTDYGYTF. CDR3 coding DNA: TGCGCCAGCAGCCCCCCGGACACTGACTATGGCTACACCTTC.

CDR3 residues: CASSPPTGRGKGHEQYF. The DNA of the CDR3 is TGCGCCAGCAGCCCTCCGACGGGGCGCGGGAAGGGCCACGAGCAGTACTTC. V is TRBV4-1 and J is TRBJ2-7; weak D call: TRBD2 (6 bases). The V end lost 4 bases, the J end lost 5 bases, and 24 bases lay between the germline ends. CDR1 and CDR2 from the germline V gene are MGHRA and YSYEKL. The CDR3 extends over 17 amino acids.

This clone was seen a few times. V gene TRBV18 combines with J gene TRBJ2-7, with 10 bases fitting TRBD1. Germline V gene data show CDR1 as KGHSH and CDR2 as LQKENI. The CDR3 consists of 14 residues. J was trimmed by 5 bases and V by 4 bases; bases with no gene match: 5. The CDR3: CASSRSGQGNEQYF. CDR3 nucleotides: TGTGCCAGCTCACGGTCGGGACAGGGGAACGAGCAGTACTTC.